Detailed here is one T cell receptor (beta chain). The authors' processing: Amplification with reference gene primers provided the estimates of nucleated cell counts. Libraries were prepared by immunoSEQ multiplex PCR; TCRdb keeps only in-frame clonotypes and omits some of them. That table supplies the V and J calls and clone size; D and trimming were determined from the DNA. Of around 300,000 clones detected, roughly 90% appear once; the ten largest clones hold roughly 2.9%. The entry originates in a study of blood T cell repertoires in COVID-19. Study-wide context: Sources were T cells, B-cell-depleted T cells, or PBMCs; the material itself was cDNA or gDNA.

Followed longitudinally, the Seattle patients had been enrolled during active infection. Germline CDR1 is ENHRY and CDR2 is SYGVKD. The CDR3 is 14 residues long. J gave up 1 base and V 10 bases, and 6 bases lay outside the gene matches. The clonotype comes from a woman aged 25 to 45 with COVID-19, enrolled during active disease. Sequenced material: peripheral blood. The rearrangement joins TRBV10-3 to TRBJ2-2; 7 bases fit TRBD2. The chain's CDR3 is CATRGDGNTGELFF. CDR3 nucleotide sequence: TGTGCCACCCGGGGGGATGGGAACACCGGGGAGCTGTTTTTT.